This T cell receptor beta chain was sequenced for a study of cytomegalovirus exposure and HLA in healthy donors. Unmatched junction bases numbered 0, after V lost 4 bases and J lost 3 bases. CDR1 and CDR2 (germline): KGHSH, LQKENI. The CDR3 is made up of 12 amino acids. It was with 60 Vbeta and 13 Jbeta primers that the PCR ran. TCRdb's copy holds only in-frame clones and misses some; the assay was immunoSEQ multiplex PCR. Of 95,000 to 150,000 clones listed, roughly three quarters are singletons. A word on this clone: Antigen unknown.

Findings and caveats of the study: Later work found that TCR association rates differed between HLA loci; DRB1 had the most and HLA-C the fewest. Presence/absence comparisons presumed near-even sequencing depth among donors.

This chain joins TRBV18 and TRBJ2-7, with 7 bases aligning to TRBD1. Sequencing used PBMCs. The clonotype was recovered from a man between 25 and 39 years old in good health and CMV-seropositive. DNA for the CDR3: TGTGCCAGCTCACGGGACAGCTACGAGCAGTACTTC. Translating gives CASSRDSYEQYF.